This TCR beta chain is drawn from a study of Graves' ophthalmopathy and Graves' hyperthyroidism. Amplifying from RNA transcripts, the study obtained TCR beta CDR3 regions. In the first round, RT-PCR was carried out with HTBI primers, and a multiplex PCR formed the second round. MiXCR, run by TCRdb on the multiplex PCR reads, gives a single entry per CDR3 protein. The sample records under 350,000 distinct CDR3 sequences, 15% to 20% being singletons. Germline CDR1 is SNHLY and CDR2 is FYNNEI. With V trimmed by 6 bases and J by 2 bases, 9 bases remained unmatched. This CDR3 has 15 amino acids. This clonotype was detected ten times or more.

The sequencing input was peripheral blood. This receptor was identified in an adult man with Graves' ophthalmopathy. J is TRBJ2-7 and V is TRBV2; 8 positions agree with TRBD1. Written as DNA, the CDR3 is TGTGCCAGCAGCCGTGACAGGGGTAGACCCTACGAGCAGTACTTC. Amino acids: CASSRDRGRPYEQYF.